This note documents a single TCR beta chain sequence. The same CDR3 is also encoded by other DNA sequences in this sample. The entry originates in a study of blood T cell repertoires in COVID-19. As for the study in general: T cells, B-cell-depleted T cells, or PBMCs supplied cDNA or gDNA.

Assay used: immunoSEQ multiplex PCR; TCRdb lists only in-frame clones, some missing. This sample has approximately 330,000 clones, with approximately 88% found just once. The germline CDR1 and CDR2 sequences are SGHRS and YFSETQ. Germline trimming cut 0 bases from V and 4 bases from J; bases unmatched to any gene: 1. The CDR3 consists of 14 residues. Sequenced sample: peripheral blood. The sequence came from a man aged 25 to 40 with COVID-19, enrolled during active disease. V and J are TRBV5-1 and TRBJ2-5, with TRBD1 identical over 9 bases. CDR3 DNA sequence: TGCGCCAGCAGCTTGGCGGGACAGGGAGAGACCCAGTACTTC. Its protein product is CASSLAGQGETQYF. Using reference TRBV5-1 and TRBJ2-5 for the parts outside the CDR3, the full variable domain is KAGVTQTPRYLIKTRGQQVTLSCSPISGHRSVSWYQQTPGQGLQFLFEYFSETQRNKGNFPGRFSGRQFSNSRSEMNVSTLELGDSALYLCASSLAGQGETQYFGPGTRLLVL.